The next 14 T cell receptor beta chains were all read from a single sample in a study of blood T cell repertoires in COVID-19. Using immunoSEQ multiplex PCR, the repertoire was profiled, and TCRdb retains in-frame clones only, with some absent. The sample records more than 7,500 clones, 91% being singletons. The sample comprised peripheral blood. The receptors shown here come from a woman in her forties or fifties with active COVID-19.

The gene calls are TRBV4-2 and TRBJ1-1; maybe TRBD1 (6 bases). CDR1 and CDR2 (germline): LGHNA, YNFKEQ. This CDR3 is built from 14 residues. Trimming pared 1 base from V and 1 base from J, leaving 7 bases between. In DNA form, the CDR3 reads TGTGCCAGCAGCCAAGGACAGGCGAACACTGAAGCTTTCTTT. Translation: CASSQGQANTEAFF.

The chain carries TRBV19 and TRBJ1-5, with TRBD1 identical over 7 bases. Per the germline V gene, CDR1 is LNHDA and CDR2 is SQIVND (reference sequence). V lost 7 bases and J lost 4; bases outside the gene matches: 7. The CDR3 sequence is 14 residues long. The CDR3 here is CASKKGTENQPQHF. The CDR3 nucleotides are TGTGCCAGTAAGAAAGGGACAGAGAATCAGCCCCAGCATTTT.

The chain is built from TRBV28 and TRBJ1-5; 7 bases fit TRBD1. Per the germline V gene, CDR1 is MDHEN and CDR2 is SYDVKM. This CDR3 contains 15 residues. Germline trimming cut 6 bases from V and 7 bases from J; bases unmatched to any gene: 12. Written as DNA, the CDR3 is TGTGCCAGCAGCTACCAACAGGGGTTTGGACAGCCCCAGCATTTT. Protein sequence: CASSYQQGFGQPQHF.

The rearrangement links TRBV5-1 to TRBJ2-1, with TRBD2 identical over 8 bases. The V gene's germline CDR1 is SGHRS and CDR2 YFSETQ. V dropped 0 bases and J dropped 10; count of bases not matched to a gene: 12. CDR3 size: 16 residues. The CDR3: CASSLAGGPWVPEQFF. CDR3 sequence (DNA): TGCGCCAGCAGCTTGGCGGGAGGGCCCTGGGTTCCCGAGCAGTTCTTC.

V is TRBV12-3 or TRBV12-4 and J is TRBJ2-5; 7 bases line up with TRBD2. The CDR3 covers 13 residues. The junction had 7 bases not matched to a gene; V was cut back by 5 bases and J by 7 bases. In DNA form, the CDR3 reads TGTGCCAGCAGTCCGACTAGCTCGGCGACCCAGTACTTC. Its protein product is CASSPTSSATQYF.

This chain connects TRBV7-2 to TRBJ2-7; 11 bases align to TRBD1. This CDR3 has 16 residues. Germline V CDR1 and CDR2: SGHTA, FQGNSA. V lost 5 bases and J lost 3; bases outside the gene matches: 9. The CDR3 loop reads CASSLNPDRGLYEQYF. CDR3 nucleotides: TGTGCCAGCAGCCTAAACCCGGACAGGGGGCTCTACGAGCAGTACTTC.

The CDR3 spells CASSLPHTSDRDEKLFF. Written as DNA, the CDR3 is TGTGCCAGCAGTCTTCCCCACACCTCTGACAGGGATGAAAAACTGTTTTTT. The chain combines TRBV28 with TRBJ1-4; 7 bases line up with TRBD1. Trimming took 5 bases from V and 6 from J; bases not matched to a gene: 15. In germline, CDR1 is MDHEN, CDR2 SYDVKM. This CDR3 contains 17 residues.

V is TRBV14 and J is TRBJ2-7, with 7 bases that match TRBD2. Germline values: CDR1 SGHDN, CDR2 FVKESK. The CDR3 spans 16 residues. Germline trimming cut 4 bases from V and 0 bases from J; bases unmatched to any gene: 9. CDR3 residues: CASSRSLASGSYEQYF. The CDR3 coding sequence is TGTGCCAGCAGCCGGTCCTTGGCTAGCGGCTCCTACGAGCAGTACTTC.

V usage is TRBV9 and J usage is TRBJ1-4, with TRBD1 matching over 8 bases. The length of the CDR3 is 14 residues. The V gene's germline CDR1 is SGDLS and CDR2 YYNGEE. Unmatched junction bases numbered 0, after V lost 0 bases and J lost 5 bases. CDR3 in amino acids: CASSVGTGNEKLFF. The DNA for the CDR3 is TGTGCCAGCAGCGTAGGGACAGGGAATGAAAAACTGTTTTTT.

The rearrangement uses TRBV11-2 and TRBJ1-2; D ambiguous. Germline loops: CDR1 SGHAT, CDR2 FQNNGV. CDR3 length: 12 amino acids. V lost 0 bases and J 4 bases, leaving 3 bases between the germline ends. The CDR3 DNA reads TGTGCCAGCAGCTTAGACTCCTATGGCTACACCTTC. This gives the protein CASSLDSYGYTF.

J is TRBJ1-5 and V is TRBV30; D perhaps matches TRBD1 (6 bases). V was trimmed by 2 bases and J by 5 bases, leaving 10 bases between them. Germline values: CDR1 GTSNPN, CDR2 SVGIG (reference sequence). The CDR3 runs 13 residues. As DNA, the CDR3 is TGTGCCTGGAGTCTTGCAGGGGATCAGCCCCAGCATTTT. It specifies CAWSLAGDQPQHF.

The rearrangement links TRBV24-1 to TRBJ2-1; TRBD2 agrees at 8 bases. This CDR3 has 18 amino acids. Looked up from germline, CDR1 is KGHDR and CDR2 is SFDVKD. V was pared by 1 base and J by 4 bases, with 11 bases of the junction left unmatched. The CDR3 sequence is CATSDFPREGRVYNEQFF. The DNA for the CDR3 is TGTGCCACCAGTGATTTCCCCCGGGAGGGGAGGGTTTACAATGAGCAGTTCTTC.

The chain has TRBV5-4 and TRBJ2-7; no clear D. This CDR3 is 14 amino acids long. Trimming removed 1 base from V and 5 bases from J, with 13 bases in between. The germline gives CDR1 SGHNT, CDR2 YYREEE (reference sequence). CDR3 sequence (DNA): TGTGCCAGCAGCTTGAAGAGTAATGTGGACGAGCAGTACTTC. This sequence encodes CASSLKSNVDEQYF.

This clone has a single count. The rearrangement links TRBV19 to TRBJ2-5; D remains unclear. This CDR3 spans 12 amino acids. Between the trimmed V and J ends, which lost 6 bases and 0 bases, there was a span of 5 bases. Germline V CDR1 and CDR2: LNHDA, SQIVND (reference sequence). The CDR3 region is CASSNYQETQYF. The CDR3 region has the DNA TGTGCCAGTAGCAATTACCAAGAGACCCAGTACTTC.